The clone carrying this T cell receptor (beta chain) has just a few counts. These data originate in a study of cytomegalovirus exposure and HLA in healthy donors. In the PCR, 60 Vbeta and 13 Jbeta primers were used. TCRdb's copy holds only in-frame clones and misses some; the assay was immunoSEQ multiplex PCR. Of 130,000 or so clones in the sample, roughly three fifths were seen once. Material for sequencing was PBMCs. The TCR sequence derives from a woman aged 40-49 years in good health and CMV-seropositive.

CDR3 region: CASTLRGNYGYTF. The CDR3, as DNA: TGTGCCAGCACCCTGCGGGGGAACTATGGCTACACCTTC. This chain joins TRBV6-6 and TRBJ1-2, with D maybe TRBD1 (5 bases). The V and J ends lost 7 bases and 2 bases respectively, with 11 bases between them. CDR3 size: 13 residues. Germline V CDR1 and CDR2: MNHNY, SVGAGI (reference sequence).